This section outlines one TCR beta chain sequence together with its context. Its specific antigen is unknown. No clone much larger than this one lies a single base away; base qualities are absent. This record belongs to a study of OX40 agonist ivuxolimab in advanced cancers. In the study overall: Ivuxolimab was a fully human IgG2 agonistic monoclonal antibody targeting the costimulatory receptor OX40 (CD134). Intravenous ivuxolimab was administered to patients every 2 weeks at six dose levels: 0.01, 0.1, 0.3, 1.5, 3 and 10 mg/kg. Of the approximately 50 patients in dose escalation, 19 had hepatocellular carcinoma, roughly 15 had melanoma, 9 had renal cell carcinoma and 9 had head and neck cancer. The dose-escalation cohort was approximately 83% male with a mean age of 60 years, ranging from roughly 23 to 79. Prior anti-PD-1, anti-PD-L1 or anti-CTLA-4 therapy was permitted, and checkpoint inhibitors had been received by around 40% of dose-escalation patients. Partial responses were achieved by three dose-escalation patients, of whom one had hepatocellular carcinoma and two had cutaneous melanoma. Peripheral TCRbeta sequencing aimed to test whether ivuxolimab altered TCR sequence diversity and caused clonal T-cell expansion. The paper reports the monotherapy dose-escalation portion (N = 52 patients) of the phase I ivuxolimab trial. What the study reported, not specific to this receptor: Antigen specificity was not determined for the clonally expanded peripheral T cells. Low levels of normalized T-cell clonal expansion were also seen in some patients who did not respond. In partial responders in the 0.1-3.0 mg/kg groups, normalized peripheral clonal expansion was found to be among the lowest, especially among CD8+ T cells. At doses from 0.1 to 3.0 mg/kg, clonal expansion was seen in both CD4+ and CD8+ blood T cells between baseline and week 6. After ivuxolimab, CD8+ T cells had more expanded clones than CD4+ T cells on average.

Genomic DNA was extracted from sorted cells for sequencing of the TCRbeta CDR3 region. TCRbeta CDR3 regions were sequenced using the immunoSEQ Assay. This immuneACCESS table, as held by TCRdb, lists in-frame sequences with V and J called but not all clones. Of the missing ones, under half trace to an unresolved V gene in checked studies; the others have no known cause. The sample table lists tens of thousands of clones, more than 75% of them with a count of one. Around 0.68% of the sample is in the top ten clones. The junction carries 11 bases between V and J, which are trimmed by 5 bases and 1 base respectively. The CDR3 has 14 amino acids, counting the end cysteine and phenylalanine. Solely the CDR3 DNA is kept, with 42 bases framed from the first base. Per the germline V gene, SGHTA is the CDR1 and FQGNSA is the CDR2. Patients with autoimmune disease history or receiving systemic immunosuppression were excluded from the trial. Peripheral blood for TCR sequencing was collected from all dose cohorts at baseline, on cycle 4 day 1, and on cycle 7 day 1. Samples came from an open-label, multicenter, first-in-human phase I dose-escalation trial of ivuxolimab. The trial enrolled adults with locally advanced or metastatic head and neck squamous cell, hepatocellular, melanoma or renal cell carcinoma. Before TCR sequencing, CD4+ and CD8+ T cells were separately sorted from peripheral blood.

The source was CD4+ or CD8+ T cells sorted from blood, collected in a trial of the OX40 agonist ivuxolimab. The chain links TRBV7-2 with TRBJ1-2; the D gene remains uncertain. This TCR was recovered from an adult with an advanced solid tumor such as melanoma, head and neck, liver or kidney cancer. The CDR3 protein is CASSIVGSNYGYTF. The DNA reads TGTGCCAGCAGCATAGTGGGTAGTAACTATGGCTACACCTTC.